The 7 T cell receptor beta chains presented below share a single source sample, sequenced in a study of blood T cell repertoires in COVID-19. Sequenced by immunoSEQ multiplex PCR; TCRdb stores in-frame clones only, minus some. This table holds some 400,000 clones, roughly 92% found once. The sequencing sample was made of PBMCs or T cells enriched from blood (not recorded which). These TCRs come from a woman aged 35 to 49 who had been exposed to COVID-19.

With regard to this clone: Sequence at one end of the junction differs from germline and may be a read error. The chain combines TRBV5-6 with TRBJ1-3; D is perhaps TRBD1 (6 bases). This CDR3 is 14 amino acids long. Germline V gene sequence: CDR1 SGHDT, CDR2 YYEEEE. The CDR3: CASSLGTRGNTIYF. DNA for the CDR3: TGTGCCAGCAGTTTGGGGACACGTGGAAACACCATATATTTT.

The chain links TRBV25-1 to TRBJ2-1, with D possibly being TRBD1 (5 bases). In germline, CDR1 is MGHDK, CDR2 SYGVNS. CDR3 length: 12 residues. Deletions cut 4 bases from V and 7 bases from J, with 8 bases between. For the CDR3, the DNA is TGTGCCAGCAGTGTAAGGGGTAATGAGCAGTTCTTC. It yields the protein CASSVRGNEQFF.

This rearrangement joins TRBV4-1 to TRBJ1-2; D is possibly TRBD1 (6 bases). CDR3 length: 14 amino acids. Germline V gene data show CDR1 as MGHRA and CDR2 as YSYEKL. V lost 1 base and J lost 4, with 10 bases in between. DNA of the CDR3: TGCGCCAGCAGCCAAGCTACAGGGCCCTATGGCTACACCTTC. Protein product: CASSQATGPYGYTF.

This clone was recorded once. V and J are TRBV6-2 or TRBV6-3 and TRBJ2-1; the D gene is possibly TRBD2 (5 bases). CDR3 length equals 15 residues. Germline V lookup: CDR1 MNHEY, CDR2 SVGEGT. V was shortened by 6 bases and J by 4 bases, with 16 bases between the two germline ends. CDR3 in DNA: TGTGCCAGCAGCGACTACTCGGGTACTTACAATGAGCAGTTCTTC. This sequence encodes CASSDYSGTYNEQFF.

The chain has TRBV5-1 and TRBJ1-4; no firm D call. Germline-derived CDR1 and CDR2 are SGHRS and YFSETQ. V was cut by 1 base and J by 0 bases, with 7 bases left in between. There are 15 residues in the CDR3. The DNA of the CDR3 is TGCGCCAGCAGCTTGACAGTAGCAACTAATGAAAAACTGTTTTTT. As protein: CASSLTVATNEKLFF. The full variable domain, its missing parts supplied by reference TRBV5-1 and TRBJ1-4, is KAGVTQTPRYLIKTRGQQVTLSCSPISGHRSVSWYQQTPGQGLQFLFEYFSETQRNKGNFPGRFSGRQFSNSRSEMNVSTLELGDSALYLCASSLTVATNEKLFFGSGTQLSVL.

The genes are TRBV29-1 and TRBJ1-4; the match to TRBD1 covers 8 bases. The CDR3 covers 13 residues. Losses at the gene ends were 7 bases for V and 4 bases for J; bases not matched to a gene: 5. CDR1 and CDR2 (germline): SQVTM, ANQGSEA. The CDR3 here is CSARGQNNEKLFF. CDR3 bases: TGCAGCGCCAGGGGGCAGAATAATGAAAAACTGTTTTTT.

V is TRBV6-5 and J is TRBJ1-5; D gene uncertain. This CDR3 comprises 13 residues. Germline values: CDR1 MNHEY, CDR2 SVGAGI. V lost 6 bases and J 2 bases, leaving 8 bases between the germline ends. The CDR3 loop is CASSDGGNQPQHF. The CDR3 DNA follows: TGTGCCAGCAGCGACGGAGGCAATCAGCCCCAGCATTTT.